The clone carrying this T cell receptor beta chain is classed as large (0.1 to 1%). No antigen is known for it. Treg sorting used a CD4+CD25+CD127-/low gate. Adaptor-ligated barcode primers were used to amplify TRBV12-4/TRBJ1-2 clonotypes. Via MiXCR, TCRdb re-called the multiplex PCR reads, giving one row per CDR3 protein. The sample lists about 190 distinct CDR3 sequences; around 1.7% were seen once. General study results and limits: Under 2.2% of tumor Treg sequences matched blood Tregs or memory cells. Tumor Treg TCRs overlapped most with tumor naive CD4+ cells. Tumor memory CD4+ T cell TCR gene usage clustered with blood and lymph node memory CD4+ cells and lymph node naive CD4+ cells.

The CDR3 length is 13 residues. V trimming: 6 bases; J trimming: 8 bases; junction bases outside the gene matches: 7. The origin of this receptor is a female donor with breast cancer. Sequenced input: Tregs sorted from blood. This chain connects TRBV12-3 or TRBV12-4 to TRBJ1-2; TRBD1 agrees at 9 bases. The CDR3 loop is CASRRGTGLGYTF. Here the CDR3 DNA reads TGTGCCAGCAGACGTGGGACAGGGCTAGGCTACACCTTC.